This T cell receptor (beta chain) is from a study of blood T cell repertoires in COVID-19. Study-level information: Samples taken during acute and convalescent COVID-19 were collected in the United States, Italy and Spain. PBMCs, B-cell-depleted T cells, or T cells were the source of the cDNA or gDNA that made up the material.

Methods used by the authors: By means of reference gene primer amplification, nucleated cell counts were estimated. The method was immunoSEQ multiplex PCR; TCRdb's version includes in-frame clones alone and lacks a portion of them. The V and J calls and the clone size are those of that table, but D and trimming were determined from the DNA. The table has tens of thousands of clones, about 88% seen once; the top ten hold less than 9.5%. CDR3 size: 16 residues. Germline CDR1 reads SEHNR; CDR2 reads FQNEAQ (reference sequence). The ends were cut back, 4 bases at V and 2 bases at J, with 14 bases in the middle.

This sequence originates from a man between 60 and 75 years old with acute or convalescent COVID-19. Sequencing was done on a sample of peripheral blood. The rearrangement joins TRBV7-9 to TRBJ1-4; possibly TRBD1 for D (5 bases). The CDR3 loop reads CASSSSGADTNEKLFF. The CDR3 region has the DNA TGTGCCAGCAGCTCCAGCGGGGCAGACACTAATGAAAAACTGTTTTTT.